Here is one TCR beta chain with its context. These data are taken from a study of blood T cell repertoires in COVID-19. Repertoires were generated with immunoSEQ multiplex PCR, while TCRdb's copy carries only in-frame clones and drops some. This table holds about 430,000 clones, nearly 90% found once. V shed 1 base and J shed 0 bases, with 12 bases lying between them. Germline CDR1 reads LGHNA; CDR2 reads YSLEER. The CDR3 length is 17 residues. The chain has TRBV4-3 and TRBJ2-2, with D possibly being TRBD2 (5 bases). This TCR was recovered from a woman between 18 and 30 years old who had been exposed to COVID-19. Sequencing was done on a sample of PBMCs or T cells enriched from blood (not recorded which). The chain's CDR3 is CASSQGLALSNTGELFF. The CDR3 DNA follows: TGCGCCAGCAGCCAAGGGCTAGCCCTATCGAACACCGGGGAGCTGTTTTTT.